This paragraph covers one T cell receptor (beta chain) sequence. The sample comes from a study of blood T cell repertoires in COVID-19. Study overall: Italy, Spain and the United States were the sources of the convalescent and acute COVID-19 samples. Nucleic acid was either cDNA or gDNA, and it came from T cells, B-cell-depleted T cells, or PBMCs.

The V gene's germline CDR1 is WNHNN and CDR2 SYGVQD (reference sequence). Germline trimming cut 3 bases from V and 0 bases from J; bases unmatched to any gene: 2. The CDR3 totals 15 residues. The authors' processing: Quantification of nucleated cells was approximated via reference gene primer amplification. Data came from immunoSEQ multiplex PCR; TCRdb stores just in-frame clones and leaves some out. V and J calls and clone size are as listed in that table; D and trimming were resolved from the DNA. The data show over 90,000 clones, roughly 81% seen once. The clonotype originates from a man aged 35 to 55 with active or convalescent COVID-19. Sequencing was carried out using peripheral blood. The rearrangement joins TRBV10-1 to TRBJ2-1, with 7 bases that match TRBD2. The DNA of the CDR3 is TGCGCCAGCAGTGAAGGGACTAACTCCTACAATGAGCAGTTCTTC. This codes for CASSEGTNSYNEQFF.